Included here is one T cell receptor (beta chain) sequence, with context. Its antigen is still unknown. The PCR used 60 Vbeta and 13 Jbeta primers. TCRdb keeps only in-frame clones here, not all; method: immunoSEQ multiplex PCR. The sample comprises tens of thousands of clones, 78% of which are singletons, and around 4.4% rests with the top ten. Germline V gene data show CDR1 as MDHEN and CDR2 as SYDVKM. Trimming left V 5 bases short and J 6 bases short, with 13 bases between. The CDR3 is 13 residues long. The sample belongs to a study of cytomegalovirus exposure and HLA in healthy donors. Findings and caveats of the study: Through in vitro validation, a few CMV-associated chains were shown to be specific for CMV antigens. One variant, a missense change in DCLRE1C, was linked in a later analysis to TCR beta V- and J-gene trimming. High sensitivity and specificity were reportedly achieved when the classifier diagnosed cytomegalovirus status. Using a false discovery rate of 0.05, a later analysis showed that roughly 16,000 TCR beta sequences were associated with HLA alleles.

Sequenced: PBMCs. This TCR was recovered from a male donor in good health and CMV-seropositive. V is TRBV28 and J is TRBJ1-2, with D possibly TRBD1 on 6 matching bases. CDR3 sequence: CASSQGRRNGYTF. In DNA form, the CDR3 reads TGTGCCAGCAGTCAGGGGCGCCGCAATGGCTACACCTTC.